This note documents a single T cell receptor (beta chain) sequence. This sample stems from a study of blood T cell repertoires in COVID-19. Overall study context: Acute-phase and convalescent COVID-19 samples originated in the United States, Italy and Spain. PBMCs, B-cell-depleted T cells, or T cells were the source of the cDNA or gDNA that made up the material.

The authors' processing: Cell counts per sample came from amplifying reference gene primers. Profiling relied on immunoSEQ multiplex PCR, and the TCRdb table lists in-frame clones only, not all of them. V and J calls and clone size are copied from that table; D and trimming were computed from the DNA. The repertoire consists of roughly 100,000 clones, with over 65% occurring once and the leading ten covering 12%. The sequence was obtained from a human donor in a cohort sampled during active COVID-19. The source material was peripheral blood.

The CDR3 protein is CASGSTGRSYGYTF. The CDR3 nucleotides read TGTGCTAGTGGTTCGACAGGGCGCTCCTATGGCTACACCTTC. V usage is TRBV12-5 and J usage is TRBJ1-2, with 7 bases identical to TRBD1. CDR1 and CDR2 (germline): LGHNT, FRNRAP. With V trimmed by 4 bases and J by 4 bases, 6 bases remained unmatched. The length of the CDR3 is 14 residues. The full variable domain, its missing parts supplied by reference TRBV12-5 and TRBJ1-2, is DARVTQTPRHKVTEMGQEVTMRCQPILGHNTVFWYRQTMMQGLELLAYFRNRAPLDDSGMPKDRFSAEMPDATLATLKIQPSEPRDSAVYFCASGSTGRSYGYTFGSGTRLTVV.